Detailed here is one T cell receptor beta chain. Starting 14 to 28 days after autologous transplant, ipilimumab 1 mg/kg was given. Patients received nivolumab 3 mg/kg at weeks 1, 4, 7, 10, then fortnightly to week 26. These data come from a study of ipilimumab plus nivolumab after autologous stem cell transplantation. As for the study in general: A median of about 8 nivolumab and roughly 5 ipilimumab doses were given. The DLBCL group included primary refractory and relapsed cases.

Assay: immunoSEQ multiplex PCR; the TCRdb copy retains only in-frame clones and omits some. The sample records 10,000 or so clones, around 63% being singletons. The germline gives CDR1 PRHDT, CDR2 FYEKMQ (reference sequence). This CDR3 has 18 residues. Trimming cost V 0 bases and J 5 bases; bases outside gene matches: 8. The specimen was PBMCs, collected in a trial of ipilimumab plus nivolumab as post-transplant consolidation. The chain couples TRBV13 to TRBJ2-7; 15 nucleotides align to TRBD2. The TCR sequence derives from a male donor with diffuse large B-cell lymphoma. CDR3 sequence: CASSLGGLAGGPGDEQYF. The CDR3 bases are TGTGCCAGCAGCTTAGGTGGACTAGCGGGAGGGCCTGGGGACGAGCAGTACTTC.